This T cell receptor (beta chain) derives from a study of OX40 agonist ivuxolimab in advanced cancers. Study context: Enrolled patients in dose escalation had cancers that were hepatocellular carcinoma, melanoma, renal cell or head and neck cancer.

Whole-study results and caveats: The mean number of expanded clones was higher in CD8+ T cells than in CD4+.

The cohort excluded patients with autoimmune disease history or systemic immunosuppression. Blood was sampled at baseline, cycle 4 day 1, and cycle 7 day 1. Of note for this clone: Its antigen is unidentified.

TCRdb's table, derived via immunoSEQ multiplex PCR, lists solely in-frame clones and lacks some. Of 34,000 or so clones listed, under 80% are singletons. This CDR3 comprises 14 residues. V lost 2 bases and J lost 1, with 5 bases in between. CDR1 and CDR2 from the germline V gene are LNHNV and YYDKDF (reference sequence). Sequenced material: CD4+ or CD8+ T cells sorted from blood, taken in a trial of the OX40 agonist ivuxolimab. This receptor was taken from an adult with an advanced solid tumor such as melanoma, head and neck, liver or kidney cancer. The rearrangement links TRBV15 to TRBJ2-2; a weak D match, TRBD1 (5 bases). Written as DNA, the CDR3 is TGTGCCACCAGCAGAACAGGGAACACCGGGGAGCTGTTTTTT. Translating it yields CATSRTGNTGELFF.